The 32 T cell receptor beta chains in this list originate from one sample, sequenced in a study of blood T cell repertoires in COVID-19 (dated by TCRdb to the early 2020s). The library was generated by the immunoSEQ multiplex PCR assay. TCRdb provides this immuneACCESS table in a form limited to in-frame rearrangements. Some clones are lacking; in checked studies, under half of them reflect an unresolved V gene, and why the rest are absent is not known. This sample lists 40,000 or so clones; roughly 73% were detected once. The biggest ten clones account for around 60% of the sample. Specimen: peripheral blood. The receptors derive from an elderly man with acute or convalescent COVID-19.

The CDR3 DNA sequence: TGTGCCAGCAGCTCAGTCAGACTAGCGGGAACGAACACCGGGGAGCTGTTTTTT. This encodes CASSSVRLAGTNTGELFF. The chain is built from TRBV7-9 and TRBJ2-2, with 11 positions matching TRBD2. J was trimmed by 0 bases and V by 4 bases; bases with no gene match: 7. Germline-derived CDR1 and CDR2 are SEHNR and FQNEAQ (reference sequence). This CDR3 is 18 amino acids long.

The chain uses TRBV27 and TRBJ2-7, with D possibly being TRBD1 (7 bases). Germline-derived CDR1 and CDR2 are MNHEY and SMNVEV (reference sequence). With 1 base removed from V and 7 bases from J, the gap between germline ends came to 14 bases. This CDR3 spans 14 amino acids. The CDR3 sequence: CASSLFRGAGEQYF. CDR3 DNA: TGTGCCAGCAGTTTATTCAGGGGGGCAGGGGAGCAGTACTTC.

CDR3 protein: CSAGTGQQPQHF. CDR3 DNA: TGCAGTGCCGGGACAGGACAACAGCCCCAGCATTTT. J is TRBJ1-5 and V is TRBV29-1; 8 bases fit TRBD1. The CDR3 contains 12 residues. Germline CDR1 reads SQVTM; CDR2 reads ANQGSEA.

This chain's CDR3 is CASSGEPKNIQYF. CDR3 coding DNA: TGTGCCAGCAGTGGAGAACCCAAAAACATTCAGTACTTC. The chain joins TRBV2 to TRBJ2-4, with D unresolved. The CDR3 consists of 13 residues. Per germline, CDR1 SNHLY and CDR2 FYNNEI. Deletions cut 4 bases from V and 2 bases from J, with 6 bases between.

The chain combines TRBV10-3 with TRBJ1-6, with 8 positions matching TRBD1. Per the germline V gene, CDR1 is ENHRY and CDR2 is SYGVKD. J gave up 4 bases and V 3 bases, and 8 bases lay outside the gene matches. This CDR3 is built from 17 residues. This CDR3 reads CAISDPDRGGYNSPLHF. CDR3 DNA sequence: TGTGCCATCAGTGACCCCGACAGGGGCGGGTATAATTCACCCCTCCACTTT.

The CDR3 DNA is TGTGCTAGTGGTTTGGTACCGGACAGGGGATTTTATCAGCCCCAGCATTTT. Residues: CASGLVPDRGFYQPQHF. The chain couples TRBV12-5 to TRBJ1-5; TRBD1 matches at 9 bases. Germline V gene sequence: CDR1 LGHNT, CDR2 FRNRAP. The V segment lost 0 bases and the J segment 5 bases; nucleotides outside the gene matches: 8. This CDR3 contains 17 residues.

The gene calls are TRBV19 and TRBJ2-7; 8 bases match TRBD1. Trimming cost V 7 bases and J 3 bases; bases outside gene matches: 14. The CDR3 covers 16 residues. Per germline, CDR1 LNHDA and CDR2 SQIVND (reference sequence). The CDR3 nucleotides are TGTGCCAGTACCCCTGGACAGGGTGCCTCCCTCTACGAGCAGTACTTC. Amino acids: CASTPGQGASLYEQYF.

The chain couples TRBV4-2 to TRBJ2-3; 8 nucleotides line up with TRBD2. The CDR3 totals 17 residues. Germline V gene lookup returns CDR1 LGHNA and CDR2 YNFKEQ. V shed 0 bases and J 5 bases; nucleotides not matched to a gene: 10. The CDR3 sequence is CASSQDSSGSLVDTQYF. CDR3 in DNA: TGTGCCAGCAGCCAAGATTCCAGCGGGAGCTTGGTAGATACGCAGTATTTT.

This clone was found a few times. V gene TRBV2 combines with J gene TRBJ2-1; 10 bases align to TRBD2. V lost 5 bases and J lost 3; bases outside the gene matches: 4. This CDR3 has 15 residues. Germline-derived CDR1 and CDR2 are SNHLY and FYNNEI. The CDR3 nucleotides are TGTGCCAGCAGTTCTAGCGGGAGTTACTACAATGAGCAGTTCTTC. Its translation is CASSSSGSYYNEQFF.

The chain links TRBV7-2 to TRBJ2-5; 7 positions match TRBD2. Trimming at V came to 5 bases and at J to 4 bases, leaving 7 bases not matched to a gene. This CDR3 comprises 14 residues. CDR1 and CDR2 (germline): SGHTA, FQGNSA. CDR3 coding DNA: TGTGCCAGCAGCGCATCGGGACTACTAGAGACCCAGTACTTC. It translates to CASSASGLLETQYF.

The rearrangement joins TRBV4-2 to TRBJ2-1, with 11 bases aligning to TRBD2. The CDR3 runs to 17 residues. Germline V CDR1 and CDR2: LGHNA, YNFKEQ. The J segment lost 6 bases and the V segment lost 4 bases, leaving 11 bases of the junction unmatched. Here the CDR3 reads CASSRHGGSGRANEQFF. The CDR3, as DNA: TGTGCCAGCAGCCGCCACGGGGGTAGCGGGAGGGCCAATGAGCAGTTCTTC.

CDR3: CASSRDYNEQFF. The CDR3 DNA is TGTGCCAGCAGCCGGGACTACAATGAGCAGTTCTTC. The gene calls are TRBV5-4 and TRBJ2-1; TRBD2 is a possible D gene (5 bases). Trimming took 4 bases from V and 3 from J, leaving 5 bases between them. This CDR3 region has 12 residues. Germline V gene data show CDR1 as SGHNT and CDR2 as YYREEE (reference sequence).

V usage is TRBV10-3 and J usage is TRBJ1-5; D possibly corresponds to TRBD1 (6 bases). Trimming shortened V by 6 bases and J by 4 bases, and 13 bases separated the two germline ends. From germline, CDR1 is ENHRY and CDR2 SYGVKD. The CDR3 consists of 14 residues. CDR3 in amino acids: CAISPGVGNQPQHF. In DNA, the CDR3 is TGTGCCATCAGCCCAGGGGTGGGGAATCAGCCCCAGCATTTT.

The chain is built from TRBV4-1 and TRBJ2-2, with 9 bases that match TRBD2. CDR1 is MGHRA, CDR2 YSYEKL, per germline. This CDR3 is built from 15 residues. V gave up 3 bases and J gave up 4 bases; unmatched junction bases: 3. The CDR3: CASSQAGGPTGELFF. CDR3 sequence (DNA): TGCGCCAGCAGCCAGGCGGGAGGGCCCACCGGGGAGCTGTTTTTT.

The chain employs TRBV19 and TRBJ2-2; D ambiguous. Germline-derived CDR1 and CDR2 are LNHDA and SQIVND (reference sequence). Trimming took 5 bases from V and 0 from J, leaving 7 bases between them. This CDR3 has 14 amino acids. The CDR3 DNA reads TGTGCCAGTAGTGTCTTCGCGAACACCGGGGAGCTGTTTTTT. It translates to CASSVFANTGELFF.

J is TRBJ1-4 and V is TRBV7-2; weak D call: TRBD1 (6 bases). The CDR3 is made up of 15 amino acids. V was shortened by 8 bases and J by 3 bases, with 16 bases between the two germline ends. Germline V lookup: CDR1 SGHTA, CDR2 FQGNSA. CDR3 sequence reads: CASSLQGPPNEKLFF. Here the CDR3 DNA reads TGTGCCAGCTCCCTTCAGGGGCCCCCTAATGAAAAACTGTTTTTT. The full variable domain, its missing parts supplied by reference TRBV7-2 and TRBJ1-4, is GAGVSQSPSNKVTEKGKDVELRCDPISGHTALYWYRQSLGQGLEFLIYFQGNSAPDKSGLPSDRFSAERTGGSVSTLTIQRTQQEDSAVYLCASSLQGPPNEKLFFGSGTQLSVL.

The V gene is TRBV9, the J gene TRBJ2-1; TRBD2 aligns across 12 bases. CDR1 is SGDLS, CDR2 YYNGEE, per germline. This CDR3 has 14 residues. Germline trimming cut 4 bases from V and 9 bases from J; bases unmatched to any gene: 5. CDR3 amino acids: CASSSSGRVAEQFF. DNA of the CDR3: TGTGCCAGCAGCTCTAGCGGGAGGGTAGCTGAGCAGTTCTTC. The variable domain in full, with the rest retrieved from reference TRBV9 and TRBJ2-1, is DSGVTQTPKHLITATGQRVTLRCSPRSGDLSVYWYQQSLDQGLQFLIQYYNGEERAKGNILERFSAQQFPDLHSELNLSSLELGDSALYFCASSSSGRVAEQFFGPGTRLTVL.

Of note for this clone: A junction end diverges from the germline sequence, so it may reflect a read error. The V call is TRBV10-3, the J call TRBJ2-5; 9 nucleotides match TRBD1. Germline values: CDR1 ENHRY, CDR2 SYGVKD. The CDR3 spans 13 residues. The CDR3 reads CAISTGGQGTQYF. The CDR3 DNA sequence: TGTGCCATCAGTACAGGGGGCCAAGGGACCCAGTACTTC.

V usage is TRBV28 and J usage is TRBJ2-1, with 9 bases fitting TRBD1. Germline V gene data show CDR1 as MDHEN and CDR2 as SYDVKM. CDR3 length: 15 residues. Trimming took 3 bases from V and 10 from J; bases not matched to a gene: 10. The CDR3 DNA follows: TGTGCCAGCAGTTTGGGACAGGGTCGGTCCAGGGAGCAGTTCTTC. Translated, it gives CASSLGQGRSREQFF. The full variable domain, with the rest looked up from reference TRBV28 and TRBJ2-1, is DVKVTQSSRYLVKRTGEKVFLECVQDMDHENMFWYRQDPGLGLRLIYFSYDVKMKEKGDIPEGYSVSREKKERFSLILESASTNQTSMYLCASSLGQGRSREQFFGPGTRLTVL.

This clone was counted only a few times. This chain uses TRBV5-5 with TRBJ2-5; 7 positions match TRBD1. The CDR3 runs to 14 residues. Germline values: CDR1 SGHKS, CDR2 YYEKEE (reference sequence). V gave up 3 bases and J gave up 3 bases; unmatched junction bases: 5. CDR3 region: CASSSTGFEETQYF. In DNA, the CDR3 is TGTGCCAGCAGCTCGACAGGGTTCGAAGAGACCCAGTACTTC.

The V gene is TRBV28, the J gene TRBJ2-3; 7 bases line up with TRBD1. There are 15 residues in the CDR3. Trimming took 5 bases from V and 1 from J; bases not matched to a gene: 6. CDR1 is MDHEN and CDR2 is SYDVKM in the germline V gene. CDR3 nucleotide sequence: TGTGCCAGCAGTGCGACAACAGGGGGCACAGATACGCAGTATTTT. Its protein product is CASSATTGGTDTQYF.

This clone was found once. The V and J genes are TRBV7-9 and TRBJ2-2; 9 nucleotides line up with TRBD2. V was clipped by 6 bases and J by 8 bases; unmatched bases: 10. This CDR3 is built from 15 residues. Germline loops: CDR1 SEHNR, CDR2 FQNEAQ (reference sequence). CDR3 in amino acids: CASRGAGGLRGELFF. CDR3 nucleotides: TGTGCCAGCAGAGGAGCGGGAGGCCTTAGAGGGGAGCTGTTTTTT.

The chain carries TRBV7-8 and TRBJ2-6; TRBD2 matches 14 bases. CDR1 and CDR2 from the germline V gene are SGHVS and FQNEAQ. The CDR3 loop spans 18 amino acids. The ends lost 5 bases at V and 4 bases at J; junction bases unmatched: 7. The DNA for the CDR3 is TGTGCCAGCAGCCTTGGGACTAGCGGGAGTGCAGGGGCCAACGTCCTGACTTTC. Translated: CASSLGTSGSAGANVLTF.

This clone was picked up one time. The chain recombines TRBV27 with TRBJ1-6, with a tentative D call TRBD1 (5 bases). The V gene's germline CDR1 is MNHEY and CDR2 SMNVEV (reference sequence). There are 13 residues in the CDR3. Trimming removed 8 bases from V and 4 bases from J, with 9 bases in between. Here the CDR3 reads CASSPGYNSPLHF. CDR3 sequence (DNA): TGTGCCAGCTCTCCAGGGTATAATTCACCCCTCCACTTT.

The J gene is TRBJ2-6, the V gene TRBV5-1; possible D gene TRBD2, 5 bases. This CDR3 is 16 amino acids long. Trimming removed 0 bases at V and 0 bases at J, with 7 bases between. Germline CDR1 is SGHRS and CDR2 is YFSETQ. CDR3 DNA sequence: TGCGCCAGCAGCTTGGGCGGACTCTCTGGGGCCAACGTCCTGACTTTC. It specifies CASSLGGLSGANVLTF.

This clone has just a few counts. This chain joins TRBV19 and TRBJ1-6; 8 nucleotides match TRBD1. Germline V CDR1 and CDR2: LNHDA, SQIVND (reference sequence). The V segment lost 3 bases and the J segment 7 bases; nucleotides outside the gene matches: 5. The CDR3 loop spans 15 amino acids. The CDR3 bases are TGTGCCAGTAGTATTGGAACAGGGGGAAATTCACCCCTCCACTTT. This gives the protein CASSIGTGGNSPLHF. The full variable domain, in which reference TRBV19 and TRBJ1-6 provide the parts outside the CDR3, is DGGITQSPKYLFRKEGQNVTLSCEQNLNHDAMYWYRQDPGQGLRLIYYSQIVNDFQKGDIAEGYSVSREKKESFPLTVTSAQKNPTAFYLCASSIGTGGNSPLHFGNGTRLTVT.

This chain uses TRBV5-1 with TRBJ2-3, with TRBD2 identical over 9 bases. Looked up from germline, CDR1 is SGHRS and CDR2 is YFSETQ. The CDR3 totals 15 residues. V lost 5 bases to trimming and J lost 0 bases; unmatched junction nucleotides: 4. The DNA for the CDR3 is TGCGCCAGCAGTCGACTAGCGGCTAGCACAGATACGCAGTATTTT. It is translated as CASSRLAASTDTQYF.

This clone was counted once. V is TRBV7-9 and J is TRBJ1-4, with D perhaps matching TRBD1 (5 bases). Germline V CDR1 and CDR2: SEHNR, FQNEAQ (reference sequence). CDR3 length: 14 amino acids. Trimming removed 6 bases at V and 2 bases at J, with 10 bases between. The CDR3 sequence is CASRPTETNEKLFF. The CDR3 region has the DNA TGTGCCAGCAGGCCGACAGAGACTAATGAAAAACTGTTTTTT.

The chain links TRBV7-8 to TRBJ2-3, with D possibly matching TRBD2 (5 bases). Germline CDR1 SGHVS, CDR2 FQNEAQ. CDR3 length: 16 residues. Between the trimmed V and J ends, which lost 1 base and 6 bases, there was a span of 17 bases. CDR3 nucleotides: TGTGCCAGCAGCTTAGTGACGGGTACAAGGGAGGATACGCAGTATTTT. Residues: CASSLVTGTREDTQYF.

This rearrangement joins TRBV7-9 to TRBJ2-2; tentative D call: TRBD1 (5 bases). CDR3 length: 14 residues. In germline, CDR1 is SEHNR, CDR2 FQNEAQ (reference sequence). The V end lost 3 bases, the J end lost 11 bases, and 16 bases lay between the germline ends. CDR3 nucleotide sequence: TGTGCCAGCAGCTTGGGGCTGGCCGATAGAGAGCTGTTTTTT. Encoded protein: CASSLGLADRELFF.

This clone has only a few counts. Here the CDR3 DNA reads TGTGCCAGCAGTTACCCTCTAACTAGCCCCTCTAGCACAGATACGCAGTATTTT. Protein product: CASSYPLTSPSSTDTQYF. The chain uses TRBV6-2 or TRBV6-3 and TRBJ2-3, with D maybe TRBD2 (6 bases). CDR1 and CDR2 from the germline V gene are MNHEY and SVGEGT. V gave up 2 bases and J gave up 0 bases, with 18 bases separating them. The CDR3 runs to 18 residues.

The rearrangement joins TRBV7-2 to TRBJ2-3; possibly TRBD2 for D (6 bases). The V and J ends lost 2 bases and 10 bases respectively, with 10 bases between them. CDR3 length equals 12 residues. The V gene's germline CDR1 is SGHTA and CDR2 FQGNSA. CDR3 in DNA: TGTGCCAGCAGCTTAATCACGGGGGCGCAGTATTTT. Its protein product is CASSLITGAQYF.